This T cell receptor beta chain derives from a study of blood T cell repertoires in COVID-19. This clone appeared once. Categorization into cohorts depended on clinical history that participants reported. Per the original data handling: Estimation of nucleated cell counts relied on the amplification of reference gene primers. Sequencing was performed with immunoSEQ multiplex PCR; in TCRdb, only in-frame clones are kept and a portion is missing. V, J and clone size derive from that table, while D and trimming were established from the DNA sequence. The sample carries approximately 220,000 clones, around 91% recorded once. This CDR3 contains 13 residues. V lost 6 bases to trimming and J lost 8 bases; unmatched junction nucleotides: 9. The germline V gene has CDR1 MNHEY and CDR2 SVGAGI.

Sequenced sample: PBMCs or T cells enriched from blood (not recorded which). The TCR originated in a young woman in a cohort exposed to, infected with or recovered from COVID-19 (not recorded which). The chain employs TRBV6-5 and TRBJ1-1, with 7 bases that match TRBD1. In DNA form, the CDR3 reads TGTGCCAGCAGCTACAGGAGGGGGCTAGAAGCTTTCTTT. Translated, it gives CASSYRRGLEAFF.